This is a list of T cell receptor beta chains from one sample in a study of T-cell memory formation after mild COVID-19. MiXCR was run by TCRdb on the 5' RACE reads, yielding one entry per CDR3 protein. This table holds roughly 43,000 distinct CDR3 sequences, 7.5% to 10% found once. Sequenced material: PBMCs or a T cell subset sorted from them (not recorded which). All receptors derive from an adult woman who had mild COVID-19 (a few samples of this study predate the infection). Cell type and time point are not known. Both conserved end residues are part of each CDR3. A D gene is named only where the DNA matches it firmly. Rows may omit the clone size; those that give it use once, few, many or a size class.

J	V	size	D	CDR3	DNA
TRBJ2-7	TRBV4-3	-	TRBD2	CASSQLAGGSSYEQYF	TGCGCCAGCAGCCAACTAGCGGGAGGCAGCTCCTACGAGCAGTACTTC
TRBJ2-3	TRBV10-3	few	TRBD2	CAIRPSSGRGTDTQYF	TGTGCCATCAGACCCTCTAGCGGAAGGGGCACAGATACGCAGTATTTT
TRBJ2-1	TRBV7-9	many	TRBD1	CASSIGTGGYNEQFF	TGTGCCAGCAGCATCGGGACAGGGGGGTACAATGAGCAGTTCTTC
TRBJ1-5	TRBV18	-	-	CASSPPPQTRAVLSF	TGTGCCAGCTCACCACCTCCGCAAACGCGGGCAGTCCTTAGCTTT
TRBJ2-4	TRBV24-1	-	TRBD1	CATSDLVRGRTKNIQYF	TGTGCCACCAGTGATTTAGTCAGGGGGAGAACCAAAAACATTCAGTACTTC
TRBJ2-7	TRBV12-5	few	-	CASGSSGTVSYEQYF	TGTGCTAGTGGTTCCTCCGGGACTGTCTCCTACGAGCAGTACTTC
TRBJ2-7	TRBV6-1	-	TRBD2	CASSEGLAGGYEQYF	TGTGCCAGCAGTGAAGGCCTAGCGGGAGGTTACGAGCAGTACTTC
TRBJ2-2	TRBV6-6	-	-	CASSHTGKNTGELFF	TGTGCCAGCAGTCACACGGGGAAGAACACCGGGGAGCTGTTTTTT
TRBJ2-7	TRBV20-1	-	TRBD2	CSASGGGTSYEQYF	TGCAGTGCTAGCGGCGGGGGAACCTCCTACGAGCAGTACTTC
TRBJ2-3	TRBV15	few	TRBD2	CATSRGSSGVGDTQYF	TGTGCCACCAGCAGGGGCTCTAGCGGAGTGGGCGATACGCAGTATTTT
TRBJ2-5	TRBV6-5	-	TRBD1	CASSYLDRGQETQYF	TGTGCCAGCAGTTACCTGGACAGGGGCCAAGAGACCCAGTACTTC
TRBJ1-5	TRBV9	few	-	CASSVDGAQPQHF	TGTGCCAGCAGCGTTGACGGGGCTCAGCCCCAGCATTTT
TRBJ2-2	TRBV24-1	many	-	CATSEGPDTGELFF	TGTGCCACCAGTGAGGGACCGGACACCGGGGAGCTGTTTTTT
TRBJ1-2	TRBV7-3	-	-	CASSLSPPSATF	TGTGCCAGCAGCTTAAGTCCGCCCAGTGCCACCTTC
TRBJ2-5	TRBV20-1	many	-	CSAPNRETQYF	TGCAGTGCACCCAACAGGGAGACCCAGTACTTC
TRBJ1-6	TRBV9	few	-	CASSPLETLKSPLHF	TGTGCCAGCAGCCCACTGGAGACACTTAAGTCACCCCTCCACTTT
TRBJ2-5	TRBV9	medium-sized	-	CASSAFFGVLETQYF	TGTGCCAGCAGCGCCTTTTTCGGCGTCCTAGAGACCCAGTACTTC
TRBJ2-3	TRBV6-5	many	TRBD2	CASSRTSGSLGTDTQYF	TGTGCCAGCAGTCGGACTAGCGGGAGCCTCGGCACAGATACGCAGTATTTT
TRBJ2-3	TRBV7-9	medium-sized	-	CASSLVTGTDTQYF	TGTGCCAGCAGCTTAGTCACCGGGACAGATACGCAGTATTTT
TRBJ2-7	TRBV4-1	-	TRBD2	CASGLGEGLPNEQYF	TGCGCCAGCGGACTGGGGGAGGGCCTCCCGAACGAGCAGTACTTC
TRBJ2-5	TRBV28	-	TRBD2	CASSELAGGPRETQYF	TGTGCCAGCAGTGAATTAGCGGGGGGGCCGAGAGAGACCCAGTACTTC
TRBJ2-5	TRBV2	-	TRBD1	CASRGQPQETQYF	TGTGCCAGCAGGGGACAGCCTCAAGAGACCCAGTACTTC
TRBJ2-2	TRBV3-1	many	-	CASGAGGGTGELFF	TGTGCCAGCGGAGCCGGGGGCGGCACCGGGGAGCTGTTTTTT
TRBJ2-1	TRBV18	few	TRBD2	CASSPSTSGSYSYNEQFF	TGTGCCAGCTCACCATCGACTAGCGGGAGTTACTCCTACAATGAGCAGTTCTTC
TRBJ2-5	TRBV5-1	many	-	CASSKGSYQETQYF	TGCGCCAGCAGCAAAGGGTCGTACCAAGAGACCCAGTACTTC
TRBJ1-1	TRBV2	-	TRBD1	CASREGQLPNTEAFF	TGTGCCAGCAGGGAGGGACAGCTACCGAACACTGAAGCTTTCTTT
TRBJ1-2	TRBV5-1	-	-	CASSLELGFYGYTF	TGCGCCAGCAGCTTGGAGCTGGGCTTCTATGGCTACACCTTC
TRBJ1-1	TRBV20-1	-	TRBD1	CSATPGQLLPNTEAFF	TGCAGTGCTACCCCGGGACAGCTCTTGCCGAACACTGAAGCTTTCTTT
TRBJ2-2	TRBV5-5	-	-	CASSIRVTGELFF	TGTGCCAGCAGCATCAGGGTCACCGGGGAGCTGTTTTTT
TRBJ2-4	TRBV12-3/TRBV12-4	many	-	CASSPRQTAGLPKNIQYF	TGTGCCAGCAGTCCCCGCCAGACCGCAGGGTTACCCAAAAACATTCAGTACTTC